This T cell receptor beta chain is drawn from a study of blood T cell repertoires in COVID-19 (TCRdb year 2020). With regard to the full study: Collaborator samples came from the United States, Italy and Spain and covered acute and convalescent phases of COVID-19. The repertoires were released in a freely available public database intended as a resource for research on the immune response to SARS-CoV-2. The material from the prospective study consisted of cDNA or gDNA derived from T cells, B-cell-depleted T cells, or PBMCs. Sample metadata almost always included a de-identified subject ID, COVID-19 status, age in years and sex. Subjects who had been exposed to COVID-19, were actively infected with it, or had recovered from it provided the deeply sampled blood TCRbeta repertoires that made up the dataset. The samples were drawn from the first 160 participants of the ongoing ImmuneRACE study and from some 1,300 subjects provided by 6 global collaborators. Where available, HLA class I and class II types were taken from metadata supplied by the sample provider and were not determined by assay-based typing. Study-wide findings and limitations: The quantity of clinical and demographic metadata differed by source and by participant and was supplied without curation.

From the germline V gene, CDR1 is MDHEN and CDR2 is SYDVKM. From cysteine to phenylalanine, the CDR3 is 16 amino acids long. Here the CDR3 DNA is all that survives: 48 bases in frame from base 1. Trimming removed 5 bases from V and 0 bases from J; the gene matches leave 4 bases unexplained. TCRbeta CDR3 regions were amplified from genomic DNA using the immunoSEQ Assay, a bias-controlled multiplex PCR. Per the authors' processing: Nucleated cell counts per sample were estimated from amplification of reference gene primers within the assay. To quantify the absolute abundance of each unique TCRbeta CDR3 rearrangement, sequence reads were collapsed and filtered. For each sample, productive Simpson clonality was calculated by taking the square root of Simpson's diversity index across productive rearrangements. TCRdb took over this immuneACCESS table, retaining in-frame rearrangements with V and J assigned. Such tables are incomplete; in checked studies, under half of the missing clones stem from an unresolved V gene, and the remainder is unexplained. V and J calls and clone size follow that table, whereas D and trimming were derived from the DNA. Present in this sample are about 160,000 clones, roughly 89% of which were seen just once. Clones ranked in the top ten supply around 10% of the sample.

In Seattle, one collaborating source enrolled patients while the infection was active and tracked those patients longitudinally over the course of disease. Collaborating institutions collected whole blood in K2EDTA tubes following their own protocols. For TCRbeta analysis, collaborators shipped samples as frozen whole blood, isolated PBMCs, or DNA extracted from either of those sample types. About this clone itself: Its antigen is unknown. It has no much larger one-base neighbor in the sample; base qualities were not kept.

This TCR came from a woman between 65 and 79 years old with COVID-19, enrolled during active disease. The sequence links TRBV28 to TRBJ1-6, and TRBD1 matches 7 of the central bases. The sample consisted of peripheral blood. The bases read TGTGCCAGCAGTGGTTGGGACAGCTCCTATAATTCACCCCTCCACTTT. The translation is CASSGWDSSYNSPLHF. Outside the CDR3, residues come from the reference TRBV28 and TRBJ1-6 proteins, so the full variable domain is: DVKVTQSSRYLVKRTGEKVFLECVQDMDHENMFWYRQDPGLGLRLIYFSYDVKMKEKGDIPEGYSVSREKKERFSLILESASTNQTSMYLCASSGWDSSYNSPLHFGNGTRLTVT.